The source of this TCR beta chain is a study of blood T cell repertoires in COVID-19. Study-level information: PBMCs, B-cell-depleted T cells, or T cells provided the cDNA or gDNA that made up the material.

V lost 1 base, J lost 2 bases, and 8 bases lay in between. Per the germline V gene, CDR1 is MDHEN and CDR2 is SYDVKM. The CDR3 runs 14 residues. The table came from immunoSEQ multiplex PCR; TCRdb's copy has only in-frame clones and leaves some out. This table holds almost 500,000 clones, approximately 91% found once. The chain couples TRBV28 to TRBJ1-1; no definite D call. The sequenced sample was PBMCs or T cells enriched from blood (not recorded which). The sequence was collected from a woman in her fifties or sixties who had recovered from COVID-19. The CDR3 DNA follows: TGTGCCAGCAGTTTATTCAGTCCTAACACTGAAGCTTTCTTT. Amino acids: CASSLFSPNTEAFF.